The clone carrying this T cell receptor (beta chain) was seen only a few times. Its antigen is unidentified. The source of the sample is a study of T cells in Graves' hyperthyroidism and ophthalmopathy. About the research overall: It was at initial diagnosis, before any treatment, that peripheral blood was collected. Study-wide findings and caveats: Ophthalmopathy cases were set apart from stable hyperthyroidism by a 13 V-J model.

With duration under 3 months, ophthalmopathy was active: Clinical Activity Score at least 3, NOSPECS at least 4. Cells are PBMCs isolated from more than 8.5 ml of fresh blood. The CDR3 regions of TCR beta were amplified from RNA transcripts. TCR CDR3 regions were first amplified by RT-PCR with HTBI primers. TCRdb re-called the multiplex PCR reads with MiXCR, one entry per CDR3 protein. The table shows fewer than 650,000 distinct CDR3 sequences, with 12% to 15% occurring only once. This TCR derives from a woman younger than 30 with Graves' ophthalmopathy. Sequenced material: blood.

The CDR3 sequence is CASSQPYWDSPYEQYF. As DNA, the CDR3 is TGTGCCAGCAGCCAACCCTATTGGGACTCACCCTACGAGCAGTACTTC. The rearrangement joins TRBV16 to TRBJ2-7; a weak D match, TRBD2 (6 bases). The V gene's germline CDR1 is KGHSY and CDR2 FQNENV. This CDR3 spans 16 amino acids. With 2 bases removed from V and 2 bases from J, the gap between germline ends came to 16 bases.